This T cell receptor (beta chain) was recovered during a study of T cell responses to AZD1222 COVID-19 vaccine. The CDR3 contains 16 residues. Germline V CDR1 and CDR2: LGHDT, YNNKEL (reference sequence). With V trimmed by 1 base and J by 7 bases, 9 bases remained unmatched. Assay: immunoSEQ multiplex PCR; the TCRdb copy retains only in-frame clones and omits some. Of about 200,000 clones in the sample, around 94% are singletons; the top ten hold over 1.5%. The chain has TRBV3-1 (or the pseudogene TRBV3-2) and TRBJ1-5; the match to TRBD1 covers 8 bases. This specimen consisted of peripheral blood, obtained 28 days after the second dose of the MenACWY control vaccine. The source is an adult who received the MenACWY meningococcal vaccine as a control. This chain's CDR3 is CASSQGRQGAGQPQHF. The CDR3 nucleotides are TGTGCCAGCAGCCAAGGGCGGCAGGGGGCGGGCCAGCCCCAGCATTTT.